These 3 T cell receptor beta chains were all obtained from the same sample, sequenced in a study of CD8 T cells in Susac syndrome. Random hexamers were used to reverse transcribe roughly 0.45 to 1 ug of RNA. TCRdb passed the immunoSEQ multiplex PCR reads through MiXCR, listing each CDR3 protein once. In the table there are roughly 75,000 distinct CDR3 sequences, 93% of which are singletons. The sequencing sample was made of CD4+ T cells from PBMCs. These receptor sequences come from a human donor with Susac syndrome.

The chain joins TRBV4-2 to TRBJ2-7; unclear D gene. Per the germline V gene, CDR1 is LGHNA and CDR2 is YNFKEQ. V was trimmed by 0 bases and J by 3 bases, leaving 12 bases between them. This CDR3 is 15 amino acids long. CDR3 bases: TGTGCCAGCAGCCAAGATAACGGGTTTTACTACGAGCAGTACTTC. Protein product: CASSQDNGFYYEQYF.

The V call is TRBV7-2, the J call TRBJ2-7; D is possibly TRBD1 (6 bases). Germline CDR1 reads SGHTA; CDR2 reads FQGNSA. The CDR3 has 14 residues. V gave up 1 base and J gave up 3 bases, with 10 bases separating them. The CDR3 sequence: CASSLGQVYYEQYF. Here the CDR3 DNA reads TGTGCCAGCAGCTTAGGACAGGTTTACTACGAGCAGTACTTC.

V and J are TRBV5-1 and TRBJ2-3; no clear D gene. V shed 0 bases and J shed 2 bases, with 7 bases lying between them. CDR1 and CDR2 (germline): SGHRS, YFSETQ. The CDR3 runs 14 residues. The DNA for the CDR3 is TGCGCCAGCAGCTTGGAAAGCCCCACAGATACGCAGTATTTT. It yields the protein CASSLESPTDTQYF.